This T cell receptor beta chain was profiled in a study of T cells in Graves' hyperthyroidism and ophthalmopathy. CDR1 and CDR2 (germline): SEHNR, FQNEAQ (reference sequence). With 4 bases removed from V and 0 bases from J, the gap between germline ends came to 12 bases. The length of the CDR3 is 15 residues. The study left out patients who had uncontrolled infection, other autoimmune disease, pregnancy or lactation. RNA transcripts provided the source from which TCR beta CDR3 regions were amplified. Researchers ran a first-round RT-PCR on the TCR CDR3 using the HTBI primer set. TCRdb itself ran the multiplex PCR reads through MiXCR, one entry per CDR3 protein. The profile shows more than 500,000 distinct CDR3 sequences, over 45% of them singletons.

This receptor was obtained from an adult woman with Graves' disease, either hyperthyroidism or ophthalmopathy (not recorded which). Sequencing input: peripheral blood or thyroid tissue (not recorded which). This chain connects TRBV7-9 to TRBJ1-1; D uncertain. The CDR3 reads CASSYGGFLNTEAFF. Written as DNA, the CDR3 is TGTGCCAGCAGCTATGGAGGCTTCTTGAACACTGAAGCTTTCTTT.